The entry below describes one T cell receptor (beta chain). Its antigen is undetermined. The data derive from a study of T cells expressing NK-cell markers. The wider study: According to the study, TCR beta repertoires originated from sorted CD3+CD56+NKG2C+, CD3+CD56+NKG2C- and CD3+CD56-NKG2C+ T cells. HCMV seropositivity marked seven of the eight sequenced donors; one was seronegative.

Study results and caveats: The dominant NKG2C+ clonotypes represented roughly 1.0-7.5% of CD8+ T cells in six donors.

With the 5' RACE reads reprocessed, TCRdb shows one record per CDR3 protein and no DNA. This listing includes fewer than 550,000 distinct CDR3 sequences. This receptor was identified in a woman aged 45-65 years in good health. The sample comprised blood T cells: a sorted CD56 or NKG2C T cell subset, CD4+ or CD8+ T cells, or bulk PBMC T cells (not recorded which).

CDR3 loop: CASSSTSGRHKETQYF. The chain recombines TRBV11-2 with TRBJ2-5; as DNA is missing, the TRBD2 call by TCRdb cannot be tested. The CDR3 is made up of 16 amino acids. Germline V gene sequence: CDR1 SGHAT, CDR2 FQNNGV.